This T cell receptor (beta chain) was profiled in a study of T cell clonotyping in hematopoietic cell transplantation. Time point reported: recipient sample about 28 days before transplant, after cytoreduction. Sequencing used immunoSEQ multiplex PCR; TCRdb keeps in-frame clones, though not all of them. Counted here are roughly 29,000 clones, more than 60% occurring once; the ten biggest clones make up roughly 6.8%. The germline V gene encodes CDR1 LNHDA and CDR2 SQIVND (reference sequence). Trimming at V came to 9 bases and at J to 5 bases, leaving 8 bases not matched to a gene. The CDR3 loop spans 14 amino acids.

The chain links TRBV19 to TRBJ1-5, with 9 bases identical to TRBD1. The receptor comes from a woman in her 30s with chronic myeloid leukemia. Some clones in this sample may be carry-over from other donors' samples. Source: peripheral blood mononuclear cells, taken before stem cell transplant. CDR3 coding DNA: TGTGCCAGCCACTCGGGACAGGGACATCAGCCCCAGCATTTT. This gives the protein CASHSGQGHQPQHF.